This T cell receptor (beta chain) comes out of a study of blood T cell repertoires in COVID-19 (TCRdb year 2020). Turning to the overall study: Collaborator samples came from the United States, Italy and Spain and covered acute and convalescent phases of COVID-19. The repertoires were made available in a free public database intended to serve as a resource for research on the immune response to SARS-CoV-2. The prospective study material was composed of cDNA or gDNA derived from T cells, B-cell-depleted T cells, or PBMCs. The dataset comprised deeply sampled blood TCRbeta repertoires from subjects exposed to, actively infected with, or recovered from COVID-19. Nearly every sample came with metadata listing a de-identified subject ID, COVID-19 status, age in years and sex. HLA class I and class II types, where available, came from metadata supplied by the sample provider rather than from assay-based typing. Samples came from the ongoing ImmuneRACE study (first 160 participants) plus 1,254 subjects from 6 global collaborators.

With regard to this clone: Its antigen is not yet known. Base qualities were left out, and no much larger clone turns up one base away.

From the cysteine through the phenylalanine, the CDR3 covers 15 amino acids. Solely the CDR3 DNA is kept, with 45 bases framed from the first base. The germline ends are 13 bases apart after V is trimmed by 5 bases and J by 2 bases. The germline V gene encodes CDR1 SGHVS and CDR2 FQNEAQ. The full study reports these points: The quantity of clinical and demographic metadata differed by source and by participant and was supplied without curation.

The immunoSEQ Assay, a bias-controlled multiplex PCR, was used to amplify TCRbeta CDR3 regions from genomic DNA. For the original study's pipeline: The number of nucleated cells in each sample was estimated by amplification of reference gene primers within the assay. To quantify the absolute abundance of each unique TCRbeta CDR3 rearrangement, sequence reads were collapsed and filtered. For each sample, productive Simpson clonality was calculated by taking the square root of Simpson's diversity index across productive rearrangements. TCRdb's version of the immuneACCESS table is confined to in-frame rearrangements and falls short of the full clone set. An unresolved V gene accounts for under half of the shortfall where checked; the remainder is of unknown origin. D and trimming were read from the DNA, whereas the V and J calls and clone size are those reported in that table. Here the sample has about 250,000 clones; 80% to 90% occur a single time. The ten most abundant clones make up more than 3.5% of the sample.

Participants in the prospective study were enrolled through a virtual design, were aged roughly 18 to 100 years, and lived in roughly 26 United States geographic areas. To assign participants to cohorts, the prospective study relied on clinical history that participants themselves reported in a screening survey and a study questionnaire. Recovered participants in ImmuneRACE Cohort 3 were defined by two consecutive negative NP/OP PCR tests, clearance by a healthcare professional, or resolution of symptoms. In the prospective study, mobile phlebotomists collected whole blood, serum and a nasopharyngeal or oropharyngeal swab from each participant. Over a roughly two-month period, participants in the prospective study had the option of providing additional blood draws and questionnaires. Before DNA extraction, blood samples from the prospective study were shipped at room temperature or frozen.

This receptor chain uses TRBV7-8 and TRBJ2-1, and possibly TRBD2, on 6 matching bases. The sample taken for sequencing was PBMCs or T cells enriched from blood (not recorded which). The TCR sequence derives from a woman aged 25 to 39 who had recovered from COVID-19. The CDR3 region: CASSVPGLTYNEQFF. In nucleotides, the sequence is TGTGCCAGCAGCGTACCGGGACTCACCTACAATGAGCAGTTCTTC.